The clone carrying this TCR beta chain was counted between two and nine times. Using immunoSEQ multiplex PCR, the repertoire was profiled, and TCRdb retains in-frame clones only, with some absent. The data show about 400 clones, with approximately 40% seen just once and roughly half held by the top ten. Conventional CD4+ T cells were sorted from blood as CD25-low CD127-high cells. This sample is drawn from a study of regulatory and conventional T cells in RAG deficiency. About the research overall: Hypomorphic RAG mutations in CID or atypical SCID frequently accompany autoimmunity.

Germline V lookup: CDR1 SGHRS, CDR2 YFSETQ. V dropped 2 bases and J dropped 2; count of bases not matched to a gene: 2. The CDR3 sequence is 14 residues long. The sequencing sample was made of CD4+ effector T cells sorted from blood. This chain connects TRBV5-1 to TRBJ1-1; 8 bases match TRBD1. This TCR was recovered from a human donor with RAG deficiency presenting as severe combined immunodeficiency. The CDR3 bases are TGCGCCAGCAGCTTTGGACAGGGCAACACTGAAGCTTTCTTT. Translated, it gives CASSFGQGNTEAFF.